The T cell receptor (beta chain) under discussion was sequenced for a study of T-cell reconstitution after alpha-beta-depleted transplantation in children. Germline CDR1 reads MDHEN; CDR2 reads SYDVKM. The CDR3 has 14 amino acids. Trimming removed 6 bases at V and 1 base at J, with 13 bases between. Unique molecular identifiers were built into the TCRbeta library. TCRdb reprocessed the PCR reads via MiXCR and lists one record per CDR3 protein. The profile shows about 360,000 distinct CDR3 sequences, roughly 15% of them singletons. The source of this sequence is a human donor who donated a stem cell graft to a child with Fanconi anemia. The source material was PBMCs, sampled from the stem cell graft. V gene TRBV28 combines with J gene TRBJ2-7; D is possibly TRBD2 (5 bases). In DNA, the CDR3 is TGTGCCAGCAGCCTGAGCAGGACTTCCTACGAGCAGTACGTC. Its protein product is CASSLSRTSYEQYV.